This T cell receptor (beta chain) emerged from a study of cytotoxic CD8 clonotypes in ibrutinib-treated CLL. The CDR3 consists of 16 residues. Germline CDR1 is LNHNV and CDR2 is YYDKDF (reference sequence). Trimming pared 0 bases from V and 5 bases from J, leaving 14 bases between. Profiling relied on immunoSEQ multiplex PCR, and the TCRdb table lists in-frame clones only, not all of them. In the table there are roughly 53,000 clones, about 54% of which are singletons. This clone was seen a handful of times. The source material was PBMCs, sampled at disease progression, from a patient treated with ibrutinib. The chain uses TRBV15 and TRBJ1-5; a possible D gene is TRBD1 (5 bases). The sequence came from a human donor with chronic lymphocytic leukemia. CDR3 in amino acids: CATSRDWQGGDQPQHF. The CDR3 nucleotides are TGTGCCACCAGCAGAGATTGGCAGGGTGGCGATCAGCCCCAGCATTTT.